This T cell receptor beta chain was profiled in a study of blood T cell repertoires in COVID-19. Study overall: T cells, B-cell-depleted T cells, or PBMCs supplied cDNA or gDNA.

Assay: immunoSEQ multiplex PCR; the TCRdb copy retains only in-frame clones and omits some. The table has approximately 140,000 clones, around 76% seen once. The CDR3 loop spans 18 amino acids. Trimming cost V 5 bases and J 9 bases; bases outside gene matches: 14. CDR1 is SGHTA and CDR2 is FQGNSA in the germline V gene. This sequence joins TRBV7-2 and TRBJ2-3, with TRBD2 matching 16 bases. The source is an elderly man with acute or convalescent COVID-19. Material: peripheral blood. The DNA of the CDR3 is TGTGCCAGCAGCCCGAGCCTAGGGACTAGCGGGGGGGCCCAAACGCAGTATTTT. Translating gives CASSPSLGTSGGAQTQYF.